The TCR beta chain under discussion was sequenced for a study of response to subunit inactivated influenza vaccine. Study-wide results and limits: The authors offered the suggestion that each seasonal influenza vaccination recruits few new T cells.

Notes on this clonotype: Its antigen is unknown.

A single record per CDR3 protein comes from TCRdb applying MiXCR to the RT-PCR reads. The repertoire holds some 800,000 distinct CDR3 sequences, with approximately 22% as singletons. The CDR3 runs 16 residues. Germline V CDR1 and CDR2: SGHNT, YENEEA. J lost 1 base, V lost 5 bases, and 6 bases had no gene match. The clonotype was recovered from a man aged 50 to 59 who received an inactivated influenza vaccine. Specimen: PBMCs from blood, collected around 5 days after vaccination. The chain uses TRBV11-3 and TRBJ2-3; 10 nucleotides line up with TRBD2. The CDR3 reads CASSPGLADRTDTQYF. The DNA of the CDR3 is TGTGCCAGCAGCCCAGGACTAGCGGATCGCACAGATACGCAGTATTTT.